The T cell receptor beta chain under discussion was sequenced for a study of blood T cell repertoires in COVID-19. Study-level information: COVID-19 samples collected from the United States, Italy and Spain covered acute and convalescent phases. PBMCs, B-cell-depleted T cells, or T cells were the source of the cDNA or gDNA that made up the material.

Sequencing used immunoSEQ multiplex PCR; TCRdb keeps in-frame clones, though not all of them. This table holds roughly 250,000 clones, around 83% found once. CDR1 is LGHDT and CDR2 is YNNKEL in the germline V gene (reference sequence). Trimming cost V 0 bases and J 3 bases, with 11 bases left between them. The CDR3 totals 15 residues. This chain connects TRBV3-1 (or the pseudogene TRBV3-2) to TRBJ2-5, with D maybe TRBD2 (6 bases). Sequencing input: peripheral blood. The sequence was collected from a woman aged 45 to 65 with acute or convalescent COVID-19. The CDR3 here is CASSQDSGLEETQYF. As DNA, the CDR3 is TGTGCCAGCAGCCAAGACAGCGGGCTTGAAGAGACCCAGTACTTC.